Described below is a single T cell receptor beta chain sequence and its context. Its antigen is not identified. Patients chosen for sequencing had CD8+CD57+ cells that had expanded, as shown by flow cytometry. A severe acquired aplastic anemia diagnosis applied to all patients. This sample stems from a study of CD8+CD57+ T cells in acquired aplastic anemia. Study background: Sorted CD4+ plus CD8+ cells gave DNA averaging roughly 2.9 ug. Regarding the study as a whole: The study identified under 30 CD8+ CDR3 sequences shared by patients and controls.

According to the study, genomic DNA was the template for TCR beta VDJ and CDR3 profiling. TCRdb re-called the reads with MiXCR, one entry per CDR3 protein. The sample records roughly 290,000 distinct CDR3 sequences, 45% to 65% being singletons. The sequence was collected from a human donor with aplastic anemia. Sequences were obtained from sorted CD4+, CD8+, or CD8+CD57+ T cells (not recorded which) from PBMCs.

The CDR3 DNA sequence: TGCAGTGCTAGGGCTAGCGACTACAATGAGCAGTTCTTC. Its translation: CSARASDYNEQFF. V gene TRBV20-1 combines with J gene TRBJ2-1; D may be TRBD2 (6 bases). V was clipped by 3 bases and J by 3 bases, with 9 bases between them. The CDR3 extends over 13 amino acids. Germline V gene sequence: CDR1 DFQATT, CDR2 SNEGSKA (reference sequence).